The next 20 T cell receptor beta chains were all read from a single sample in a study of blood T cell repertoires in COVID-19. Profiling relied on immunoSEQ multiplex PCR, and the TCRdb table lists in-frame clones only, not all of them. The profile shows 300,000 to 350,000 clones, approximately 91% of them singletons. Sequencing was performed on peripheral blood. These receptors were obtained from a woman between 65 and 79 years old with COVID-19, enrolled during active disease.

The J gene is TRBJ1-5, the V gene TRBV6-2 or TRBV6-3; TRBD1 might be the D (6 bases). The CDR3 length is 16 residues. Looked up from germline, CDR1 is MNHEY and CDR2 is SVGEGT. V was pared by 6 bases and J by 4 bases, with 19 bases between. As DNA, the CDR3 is TGTGCCAGCAGCCGGGTTTCAACAGGGCTAAATCAGCCCCAGCATTTT. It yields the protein CASSRVSTGLNQPQHF.

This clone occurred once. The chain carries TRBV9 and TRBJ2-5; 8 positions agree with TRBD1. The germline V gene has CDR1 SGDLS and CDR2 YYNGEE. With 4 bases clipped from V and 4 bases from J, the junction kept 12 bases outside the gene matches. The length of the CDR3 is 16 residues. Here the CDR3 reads CASSPGFGQGPETQYF. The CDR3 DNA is TGTGCCAGCAGCCCCGGCTTCGGACAGGGCCCAGAGACCCAGTACTTC.

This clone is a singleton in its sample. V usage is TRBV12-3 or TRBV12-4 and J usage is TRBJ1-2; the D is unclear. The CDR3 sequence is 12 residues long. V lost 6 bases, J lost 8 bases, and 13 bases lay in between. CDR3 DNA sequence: TGTGCCAGCAGCCCCGGGGTAAAAGGCTACACCTTC. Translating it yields CASSPGVKGYTF.

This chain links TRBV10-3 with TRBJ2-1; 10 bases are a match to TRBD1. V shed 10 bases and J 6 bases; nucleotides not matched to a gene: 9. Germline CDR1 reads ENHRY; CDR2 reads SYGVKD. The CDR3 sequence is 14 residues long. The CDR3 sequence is CATITGQGRNEQFF. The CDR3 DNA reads TGTGCCACCATAACGGGACAGGGGCGCAATGAGCAGTTCTTC.

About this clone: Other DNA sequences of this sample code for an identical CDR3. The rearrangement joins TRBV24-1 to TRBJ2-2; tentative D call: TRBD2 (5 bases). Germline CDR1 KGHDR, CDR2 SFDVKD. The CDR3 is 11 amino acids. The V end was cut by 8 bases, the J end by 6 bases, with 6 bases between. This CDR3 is CATKGAGELFF. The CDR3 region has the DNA TGTGCCACCAAGGGAGCCGGGGAGCTGTTTTTT.

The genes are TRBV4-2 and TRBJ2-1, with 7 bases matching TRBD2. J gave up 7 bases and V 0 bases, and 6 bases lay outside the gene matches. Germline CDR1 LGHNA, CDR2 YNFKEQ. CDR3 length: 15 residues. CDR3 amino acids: CASSQDTRGENEQFF. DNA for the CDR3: TGTGCCAGCAGCCAAGATACACGGGGGGAGAATGAGCAGTTCTTC.

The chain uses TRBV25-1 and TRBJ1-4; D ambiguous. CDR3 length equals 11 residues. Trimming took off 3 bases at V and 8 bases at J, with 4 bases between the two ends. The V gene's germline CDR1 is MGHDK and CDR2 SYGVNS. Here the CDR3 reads CASSEREKLFF. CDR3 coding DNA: TGTGCCAGCAGTGAGCGAGAAAAACTGTTTTTT.

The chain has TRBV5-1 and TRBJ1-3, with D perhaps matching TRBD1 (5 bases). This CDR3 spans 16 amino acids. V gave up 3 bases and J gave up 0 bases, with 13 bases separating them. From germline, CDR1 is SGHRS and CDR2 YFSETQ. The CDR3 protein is CASSSAGTSSGNTIYF. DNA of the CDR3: TGCGCCAGCAGCTCGGCAGGGACTAGCTCTGGAAACACCATATATTTT.

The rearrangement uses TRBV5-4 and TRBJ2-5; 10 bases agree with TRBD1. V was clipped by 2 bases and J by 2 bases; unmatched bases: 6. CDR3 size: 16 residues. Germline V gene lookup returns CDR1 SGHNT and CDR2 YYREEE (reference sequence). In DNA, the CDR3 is TGTGCCAGCAGCTTCCCCGGACAGGGGGGACAAGAGACCCAGTACTTC. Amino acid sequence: CASSFPGQGGQETQYF. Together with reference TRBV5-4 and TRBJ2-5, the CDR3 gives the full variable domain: ETGVTQSPTHLIKTRGQQVTLRCSSQSGHNTVSWYQQALGQGPQFIFQYYREEENGRGNFPPRFSGLQFPNYSSELNVNALELDDSALYLCASSFPGQGGQETQYFGPGTRLLVL.

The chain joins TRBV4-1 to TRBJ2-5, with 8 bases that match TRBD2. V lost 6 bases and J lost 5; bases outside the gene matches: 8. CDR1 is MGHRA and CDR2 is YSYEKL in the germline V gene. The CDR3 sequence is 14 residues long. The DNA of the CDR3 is TGCGCCAGCAGTCCCGGGGGGGTGAGGGAGACCCAGTACTTC. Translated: CASSPGGVRETQYF.

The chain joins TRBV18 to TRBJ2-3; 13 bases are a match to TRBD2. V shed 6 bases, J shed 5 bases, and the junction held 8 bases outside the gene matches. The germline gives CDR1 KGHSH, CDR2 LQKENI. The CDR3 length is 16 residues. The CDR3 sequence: CASSPTSGGAGDTQYF. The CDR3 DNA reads TGTGCCAGCTCCCCTACTAGCGGGGGGGCCGGAGATACGCAGTATTTT.

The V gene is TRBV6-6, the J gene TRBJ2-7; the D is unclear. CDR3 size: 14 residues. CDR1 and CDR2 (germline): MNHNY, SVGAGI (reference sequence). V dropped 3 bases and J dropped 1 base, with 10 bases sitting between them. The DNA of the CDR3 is TGTGCCAGCAGTTATACGGCAGGTTCCTACGAGCAGTACTTC. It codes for CASSYTAGSYEQYF.

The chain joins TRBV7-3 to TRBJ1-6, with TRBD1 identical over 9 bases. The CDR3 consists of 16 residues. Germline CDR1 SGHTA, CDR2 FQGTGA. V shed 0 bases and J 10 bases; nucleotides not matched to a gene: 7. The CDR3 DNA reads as TGTGCCAGCAGCTTAACAGGGGACAGGGTTGGGTCACCCCTCCACTTT. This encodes CASSLTGDRVGSPLHF. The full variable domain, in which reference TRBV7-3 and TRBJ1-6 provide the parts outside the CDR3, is GAGVSQTPSNKVTEKGKYVELRCDPISGHTALYWYRQSLGQGPEFLIYFQGTGAADDSGLPNDRFFAVRPEGSVSTLKIQRTERGDSAVYLCASSLTGDRVGSPLHFGNGTRLTVT.

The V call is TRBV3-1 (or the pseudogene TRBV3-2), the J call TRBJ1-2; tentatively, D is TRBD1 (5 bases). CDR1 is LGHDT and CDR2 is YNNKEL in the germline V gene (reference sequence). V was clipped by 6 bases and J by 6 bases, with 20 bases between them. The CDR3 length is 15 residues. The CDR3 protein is CASRLSARAGNGYTF. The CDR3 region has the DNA TGTGCCAGCAGGCTTTCAGCCAGGGCAGGAAATGGCTACACCTTC.

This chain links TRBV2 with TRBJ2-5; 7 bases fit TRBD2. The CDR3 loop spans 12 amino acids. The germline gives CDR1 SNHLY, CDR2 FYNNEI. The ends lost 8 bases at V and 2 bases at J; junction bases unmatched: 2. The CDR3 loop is CASGTTQETQYF. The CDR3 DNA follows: TGTGCCAGCGGGACTACGCAAGAGACCCAGTACTTC.

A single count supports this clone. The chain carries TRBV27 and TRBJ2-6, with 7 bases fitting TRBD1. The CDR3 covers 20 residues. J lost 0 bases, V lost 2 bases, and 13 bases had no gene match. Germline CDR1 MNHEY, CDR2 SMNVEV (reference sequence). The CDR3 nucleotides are TGTGCCAGCAGTTTAGCGGAGGCCCGAAGGGGGCCCTCTGGGGCCAACGTCCTGACTTTC. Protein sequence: CASSLAEARRGPSGANVLTF. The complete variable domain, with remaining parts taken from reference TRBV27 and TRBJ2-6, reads EAQVTQNPRYLITVTGKKLTVTCSQNMNHEYMSWYRQDPGLGLRQIYYSMNVEVTDKGDVPEGYKVSRKEKRNFPLILESPSPNQTSLYFCASSLAEARRGPSGANVLTFGAGSRLTVL.

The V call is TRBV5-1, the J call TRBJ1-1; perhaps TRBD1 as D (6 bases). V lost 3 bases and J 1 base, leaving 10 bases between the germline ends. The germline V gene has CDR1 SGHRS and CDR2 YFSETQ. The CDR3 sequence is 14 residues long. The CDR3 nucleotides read TGCGCCAGCAGCTCGGGACATTCGAACACTGAAGCTTTCTTT. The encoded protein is CASSSGHSNTEAFF.

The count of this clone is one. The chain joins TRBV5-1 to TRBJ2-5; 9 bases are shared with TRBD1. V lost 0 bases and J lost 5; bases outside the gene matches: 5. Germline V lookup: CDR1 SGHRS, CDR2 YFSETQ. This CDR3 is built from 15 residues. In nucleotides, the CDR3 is TGCGCCAGCAGCTTGGCGACAGGGGGAGGGGAGACCCAGTACTTC. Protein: CASSLATGGGETQYF.

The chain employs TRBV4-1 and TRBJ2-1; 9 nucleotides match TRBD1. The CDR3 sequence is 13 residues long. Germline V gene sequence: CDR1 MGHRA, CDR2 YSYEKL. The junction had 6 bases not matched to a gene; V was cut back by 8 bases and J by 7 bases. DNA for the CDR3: TGCGCCAGCGGAGAGACAGGGGGTAATGAGCAGTTCTTC. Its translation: CASGETGGNEQFF.

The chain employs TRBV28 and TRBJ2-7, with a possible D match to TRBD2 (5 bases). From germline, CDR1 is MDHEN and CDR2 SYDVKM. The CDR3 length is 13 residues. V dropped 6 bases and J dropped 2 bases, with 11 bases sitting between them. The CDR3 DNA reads TGTGCCAGCAGCTTCTGGACTCCCTACGAGCAGTACTTC. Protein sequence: CASSFWTPYEQYF. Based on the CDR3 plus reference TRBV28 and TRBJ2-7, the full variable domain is DVKVTQSSRYLVKRTGEKVFLECVQDMDHENMFWYRQDPGLGLRLIYFSYDVKMKEKGDIPEGYSVSREKKERFSLILESASTNQTSMYLCASSFWTPYEQYFGPGTRLTVT.